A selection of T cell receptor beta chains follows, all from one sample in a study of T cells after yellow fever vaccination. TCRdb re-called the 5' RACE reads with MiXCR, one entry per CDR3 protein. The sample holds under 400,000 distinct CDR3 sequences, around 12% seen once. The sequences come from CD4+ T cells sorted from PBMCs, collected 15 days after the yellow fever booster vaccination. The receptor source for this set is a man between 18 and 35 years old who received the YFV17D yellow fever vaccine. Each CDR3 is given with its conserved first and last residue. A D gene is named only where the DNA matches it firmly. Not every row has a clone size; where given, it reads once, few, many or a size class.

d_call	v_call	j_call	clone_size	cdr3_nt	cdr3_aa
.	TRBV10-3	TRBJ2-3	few	TGTGCCATCAGTGAGAAGGCAGGGTTGACGCAGTATTTT	CAISEKAGLTQYF
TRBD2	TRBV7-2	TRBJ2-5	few	TGTGCCAGCAGCTTTCTCCCCGCGGGGGTTCAGGTGACCCAGTACTTC	CASSFLPAGVQVTQYF
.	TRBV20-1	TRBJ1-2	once	TGCAGTGCTAGTGAATCTCCGGCTGCCCTTGGCTACACCTTC	CSASESPAALGYTF
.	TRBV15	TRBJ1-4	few	TGTGCCACCAGCAAGGTGGGGGCTGAAAAACTGTTTTTT	CATSKVGAEKLFF
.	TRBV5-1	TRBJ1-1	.	TGCGCCAGCAGCTCGGGGGGCGACGCTTTGGCTTTCTTT	CASSSGGDALAFF
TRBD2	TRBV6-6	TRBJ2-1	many	TGTGCCACCTCGGGACTAGTTTTCCACAATGAGCAGTTCTTC	CATSGLVFHNEQFF
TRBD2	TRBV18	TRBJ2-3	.	TGTGCCAGCGAACGGGGGGTCACAGATACGCAGTATTTT	CASERGVTDTQYF
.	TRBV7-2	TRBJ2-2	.	TGTGCCAGCACCCAAACAGGGTGGACCGGGGAGCTGTTTTTT	CASTQTGWTGELFF
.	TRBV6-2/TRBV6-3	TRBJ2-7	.	TGTGCCAGCAGAAGGCTCGGGGTCGAGCAGTACTTC	CASRRLGVEQYF
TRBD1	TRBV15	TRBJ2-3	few	TGTGCCACCAGCAGGCAGACAGGGGGCTTTCCAGATACGCAGTATTTT	CATSRQTGGFPDTQYF
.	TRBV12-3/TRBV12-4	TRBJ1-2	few	TGTGCCAGCAGTTTAGGGACCATCGGGTATGGCTACACCTTC	CASSLGTIGYGYTF
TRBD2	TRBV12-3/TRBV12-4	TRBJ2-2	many	TGTGCCAGCACCGGGACTACCAAATTGCGGACCGGGGAGCTGTTTTTT	CASTGTTKLRTGELFF
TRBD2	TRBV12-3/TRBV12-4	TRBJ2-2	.	TGTGCCAGCAGTTCCGCTGGACTAGCGGGGAGCACCGGGGAGCTGTTTTTT	CASSSAGLAGSTGELFF
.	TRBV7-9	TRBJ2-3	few	TGTGCCAGCAGCTTAAGGTCAGGGGATATAGATACGCAGTATTTT	CASSLRSGDIDTQYF
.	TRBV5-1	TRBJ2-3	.	TGCGCCAGCAGCTTGAGTACAGGCCTCACAGATACGCAGTATTTT	CASSLSTGLTDTQYF
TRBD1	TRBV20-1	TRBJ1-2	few	TGCAGTGCAAGGACGGGACAGGGGATCGGCTACACCTTC	CSARTGQGIGYTF
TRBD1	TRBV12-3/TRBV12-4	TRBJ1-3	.	TGTGCCAGCAATACCTACAGGGGCAGGTCTGGAAACACCATATATTTT	CASNTYRGRSGNTIYF
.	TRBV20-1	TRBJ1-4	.	TGCAGTGCCTCTCAAACAGATGAAAAACTGTTTTTT	CSASQTDEKLFF
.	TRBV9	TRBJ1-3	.	TGTGCCAGCAGCGTGAGATGGGGGCGCGGTGGATATGGAAACACCATATATTTT	CASSVRWGRGGYGNTIYF
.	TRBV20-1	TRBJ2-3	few	TGCAGTGCTACTAAGTTCAAACGGCCAGATACGCAGTATTTT	CSATKFKRPDTQYF
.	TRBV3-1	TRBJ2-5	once	TGTGCCAGCAGCCAAGATCCCGCTAACGGGGGAGTCCAAGAGACCCAGTACTTC	CASSQDPANGGVQETQYF
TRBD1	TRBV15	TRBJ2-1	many	TGTGCCACCAGCAGAGTCGGGACAGGGGGGACCAAGGAGCAGTTCTTC	CATSRVGTGGTKEQFF
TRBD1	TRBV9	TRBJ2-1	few	TGTGCCAGCAGCGTCGGACAGGAGAGCTCCTACAATGAGCAGTTCTTC	CASSVGQESSYNEQFF
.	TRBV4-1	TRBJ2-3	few	TGCGCCAGCAGCCAAGAGGGGCTCCCGCGCACAGATACGCAGTATTTT	CASSQEGLPRTDTQYF
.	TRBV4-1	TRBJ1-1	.	TGCGACAGCAGCCAAGTCCGGGGATCCCACACTGAAGCTTTCTTT	CDSSQVRGSHTEAFF
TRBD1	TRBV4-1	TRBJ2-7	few	TGCGCCAGCAGCTTTGGTGGACAGGGTTTAGACGAGCAGTACTTC	CASSFGGQGLDEQYF
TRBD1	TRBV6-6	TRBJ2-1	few	TGTGCCAGCAGCCCGGGACAGGGGGCCAGGGATGAGCAGTTCTTC	CASSPGQGARDEQFF
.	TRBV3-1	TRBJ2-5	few	TGTGCCAGCAGCCAAGCGTCGGTGGGGGCCGGAGAGACCCAGTACTTC	CASSQASVGAGETQYF
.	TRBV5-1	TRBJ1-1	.	TGCGCCAGCAGCGCTAACACGAACACTGAAGCTTTCTTT	CASSANTNTEAFF
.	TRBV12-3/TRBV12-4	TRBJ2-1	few	TGTGCCAGCAGTTTTTGGTCCCCGGGGAACCCCCACAATGAGCAGTTCTTC	CASSFWSPGNPHNEQFF
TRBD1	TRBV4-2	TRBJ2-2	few	TGTGCCAGCAGCCAAGATGGGACAGGGGTCACCGGGGAGCTGTTTTTT	CASSQDGTGVTGELFF
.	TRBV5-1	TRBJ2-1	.	TGCGCCAGCAGCTTACCCGAAACGGGCTACAATGAGCAGTTCTTC	CASSLPETGYNEQFF
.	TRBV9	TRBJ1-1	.	TGTGCCAGCAGCCCCCAACCTCGGGATTCCACTGAAGCTTTCTTT	CASSPQPRDSTEAFF
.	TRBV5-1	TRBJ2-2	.	TGCGCCAGCAGCTTGGCCCCACCGGGGGCAAACACCGGGGAGCTGTTTTTT	CASSLAPPGANTGELFF
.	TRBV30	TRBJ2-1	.	TGTGCCTGGAGTGTACTGGGACACAATGAGCAGTTCTTC	CAWSVLGHNEQFF
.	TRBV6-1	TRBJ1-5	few	TGTGCCAGCAGTGAATGGGGGGCGTTACAGCCCCAGCATTTT	CASSEWGALQPQHF
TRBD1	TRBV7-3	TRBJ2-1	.	TGTGCCAGCAGACAGGGGGCAAGGTCGGATGAGCAGTTCTTC	CASRQGARSDEQFF
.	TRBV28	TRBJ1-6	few	TGTGCCAGCAGTTTCTTGCCCTGGGATTCACCCCTCCACTTT	CASSFLPWDSPLHF
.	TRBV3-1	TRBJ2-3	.	TGTGCCAGCAGCCAAACGGGCCACACAGATACGCAGTATTTT	CASSQTGHTDTQYF
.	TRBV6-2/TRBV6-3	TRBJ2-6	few	TGTGCCAGCAGTTACGGCTGGAGCTCTGGGGCCAACGTCCTGACTTTC	CASSYGWSSGANVLTF
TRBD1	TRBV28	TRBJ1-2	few	TGTGCCAGCAGCGCCGCCGGACAGGCCAGCAGCGGCTACACCTTC	CASSAAGQASSGYTF
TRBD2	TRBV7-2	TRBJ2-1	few	TGTGCCAGCACTCAGCGGGGGGGCCGGTACAATGAGCAGTTCTTC	CASTQRGGRYNEQFF
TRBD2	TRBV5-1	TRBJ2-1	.	TGCGCCAGCAGCTTGGGGAAGCGGGGGGGCGAGTACAATGAGCAGTTCTTC	CASSLGKRGGEYNEQFF
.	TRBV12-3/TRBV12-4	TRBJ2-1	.	TGTGCCAGCAGTCCCTCTTGGGCTACAGGGAATGAGCAGTTCTTC	CASSPSWATGNEQFF
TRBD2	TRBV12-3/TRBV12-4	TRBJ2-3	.	TGTGCCAGCAGTTTAGTACTAGCGGGGGGCACGCAGTATTTT	CASSLVLAGGTQYF
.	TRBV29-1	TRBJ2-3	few	TGCAGCGTTGGGTTTGGGGGGCCCAGCACAGATACGCAGTATTTT	CSVGFGGPSTDTQYF
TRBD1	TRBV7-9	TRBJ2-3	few	TGTGCCAGCAAAAGAACAGGGGAAGATACGCAGTATTTT	CASKRTGEDTQYF
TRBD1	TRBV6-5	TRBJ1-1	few	TGTGCCAGCAGTTACCAGACAGGGAGCTCCACTGAAGCTTTCTTT	CASSYQTGSSTEAFF
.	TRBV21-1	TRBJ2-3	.	TGTGCCAGCAGCAAGGGGACAGTCGCACCCTTCACAGATACGCAGTATTTT	CASSKGTVAPFTDTQYF
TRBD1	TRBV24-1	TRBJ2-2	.	TGTGCCACCAGTGACCCAGACAGGGCAGGGGAGCTGTTTTTT	CATSDPDRAGELFF
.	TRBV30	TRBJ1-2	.	TGTGCCTGGAGTGTAGGCGGGGAAGTTCGGACCTTC	CAWSVGGEVRTF
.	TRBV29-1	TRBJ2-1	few	TGCAGCGTTAGGACAACGGATGAGCAGTTCTTC	CSVRTTDEQFF
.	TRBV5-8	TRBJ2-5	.	TGTGCCAGCAGCTTGGGGAAGAGCCAGACCCAGTACTTC	CASSLGKSQTQYF
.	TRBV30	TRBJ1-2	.	TGTGCCTGGAGTGTAGGGGCGGAGGGTCCCTACACCTTC	CAWSVGAEGPYTF
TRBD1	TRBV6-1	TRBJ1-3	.	TGTGCCACCACTCCGGGACAGGGTCTCCTCGATGGAAACACCATATATTTT	CATTPGQGLLDGNTIYF
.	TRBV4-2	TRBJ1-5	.	TGTGCCAGCAGCCTCAGCGAGGGGGTAGATCAGCCCCAGCATTTT	CASSLSEGVDQPQHF
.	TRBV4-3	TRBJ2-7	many	TGCGCCAGCAGCCGAGACCGGACTTTTATTTACGAGCAGTACTTC	CASSRDRTFIYEQYF
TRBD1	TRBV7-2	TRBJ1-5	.	TGTGCCAGCAGCTTGGGACAGGGGGGTCGGCCCCAGCATTTT	CASSLGQGGRPQHF
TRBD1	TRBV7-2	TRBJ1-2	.	TGTGCCAGCAGCTTACGGCCCGGGACAGATGGCTACACCTTC	CASSLRPGTDGYTF
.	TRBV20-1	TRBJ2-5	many	TGCAGTGCCTTGTCCCGGGGTCAAGAGACCCAGTACTTC	CSALSRGQETQYF